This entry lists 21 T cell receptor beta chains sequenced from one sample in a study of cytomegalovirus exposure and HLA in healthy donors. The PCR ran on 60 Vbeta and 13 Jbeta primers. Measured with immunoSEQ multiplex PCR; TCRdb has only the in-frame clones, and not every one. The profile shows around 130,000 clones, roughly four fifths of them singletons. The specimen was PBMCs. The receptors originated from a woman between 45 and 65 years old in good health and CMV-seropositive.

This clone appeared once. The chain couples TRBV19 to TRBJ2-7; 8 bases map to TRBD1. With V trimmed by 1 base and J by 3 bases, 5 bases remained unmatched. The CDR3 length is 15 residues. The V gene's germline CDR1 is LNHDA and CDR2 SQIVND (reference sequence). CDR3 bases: TGTGCCAGTAGTATAGCACAGGGGGATATCTACGAGCAGTACTTC. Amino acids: CASSIAQGDIYEQYF.

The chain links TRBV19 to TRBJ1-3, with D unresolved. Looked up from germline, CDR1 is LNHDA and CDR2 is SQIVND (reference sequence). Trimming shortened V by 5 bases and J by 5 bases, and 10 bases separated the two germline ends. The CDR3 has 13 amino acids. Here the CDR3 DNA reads TGTGCCAGTAGTGAGCAGGTACGAAACACCATATATTTT. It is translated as CASSEQVRNTIYF.

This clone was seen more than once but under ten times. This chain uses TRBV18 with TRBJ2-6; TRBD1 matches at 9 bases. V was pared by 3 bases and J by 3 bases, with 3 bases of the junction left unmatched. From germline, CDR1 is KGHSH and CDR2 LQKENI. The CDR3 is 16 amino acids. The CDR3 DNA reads TGTGCCAGCTCACCGCCGACAGGGGGTGGGGCCAACGTCCTGACTTTC. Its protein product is CASSPPTGGGANVLTF.

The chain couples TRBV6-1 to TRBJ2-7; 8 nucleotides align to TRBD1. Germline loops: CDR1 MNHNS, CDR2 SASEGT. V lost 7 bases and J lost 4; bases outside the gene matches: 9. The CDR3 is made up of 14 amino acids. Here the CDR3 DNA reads TGTGCCAGCACCGTAGACAGGGGTAGGTACGAGCAGTACTTC. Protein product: CASTVDRGRYEQYF.

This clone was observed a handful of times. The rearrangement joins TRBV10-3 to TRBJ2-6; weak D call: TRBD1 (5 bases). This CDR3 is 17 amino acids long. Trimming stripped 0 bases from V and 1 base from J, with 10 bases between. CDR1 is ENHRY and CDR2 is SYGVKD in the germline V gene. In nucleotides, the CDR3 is TGTGCCATCAGTGAGTCGAATCCAGGGTCTGGGGCCAACGTCCTGACTTTC. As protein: CAISESNPGSGANVLTF.

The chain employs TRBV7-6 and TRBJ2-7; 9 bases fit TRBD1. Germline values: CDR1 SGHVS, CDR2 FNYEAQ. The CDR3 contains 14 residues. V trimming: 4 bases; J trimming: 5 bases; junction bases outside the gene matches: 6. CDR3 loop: CASSSPGQGNEQYF. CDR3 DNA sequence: TGTGCCAGCAGCTCCCCGGGACAGGGTAACGAGCAGTACTTC.

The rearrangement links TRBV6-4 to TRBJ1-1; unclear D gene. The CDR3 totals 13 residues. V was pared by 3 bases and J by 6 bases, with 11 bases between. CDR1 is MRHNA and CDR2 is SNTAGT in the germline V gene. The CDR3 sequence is CASSESGRAEAFF. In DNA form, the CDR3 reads TGTGCCAGCAGTGAGAGTGGTCGGGCTGAAGCTTTCTTT.

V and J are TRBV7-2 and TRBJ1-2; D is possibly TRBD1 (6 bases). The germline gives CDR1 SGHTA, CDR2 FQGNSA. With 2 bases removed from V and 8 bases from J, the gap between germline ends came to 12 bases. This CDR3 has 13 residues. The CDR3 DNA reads TGTGCCAGCAGCTTAAGGGGGATAGGAGGCTACACCTTC. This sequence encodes CASSLRGIGGYTF. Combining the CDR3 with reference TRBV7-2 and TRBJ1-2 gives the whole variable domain GAGVSQSPSNKVTEKGKDVELRCDPISGHTALYWYRQSLGQGLEFLIYFQGNSAPDKSGLPSDRFSAERTGGSVSTLTIQRTQQEDSAVYLCASSLRGIGGYTFGSGTRLTVV.

The CDR3 reads CARSSSRVINEQFF. The CDR3 bases are TGTGCCAGAAGCTCATCGAGGGTTATCAATGAGCAGTTCTTC. V gene TRBV5-3 combines with J gene TRBJ2-1; a possible D gene is TRBD2 (5 bases). TRBV5-3 belongs to the ORF category, with a function that is uncertain. CDR3 length: 14 residues. Trimming stripped 3 bases from V and 6 bases from J, with 13 bases between.

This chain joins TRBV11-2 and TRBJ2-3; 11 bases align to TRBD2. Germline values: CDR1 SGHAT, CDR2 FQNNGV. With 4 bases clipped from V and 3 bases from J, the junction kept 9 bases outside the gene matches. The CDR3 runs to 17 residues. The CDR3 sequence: CASSSAIRLAGTDTQYF. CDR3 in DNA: TGTGCCAGCAGCTCCGCCATCCGACTAGCGGGGACAGATACGCAGTATTTT.

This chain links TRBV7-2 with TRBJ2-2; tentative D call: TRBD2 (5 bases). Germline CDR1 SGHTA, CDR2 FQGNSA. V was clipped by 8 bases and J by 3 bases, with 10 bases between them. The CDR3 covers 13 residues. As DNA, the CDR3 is TGTGCCAGCGGACGGGAATACACCGGGGAGCTGTTTTTT. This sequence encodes CASGREYTGELFF. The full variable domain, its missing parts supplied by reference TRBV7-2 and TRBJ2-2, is GAGVSQSPSNKVTEKGKDVELRCDPISGHTALYWYRQSLGQGLEFLIYFQGNSAPDKSGLPSDRFSAERTGGSVSTLTIQRTQQEDSAVYLCASGREYTGELFFGEGSRLTVL.

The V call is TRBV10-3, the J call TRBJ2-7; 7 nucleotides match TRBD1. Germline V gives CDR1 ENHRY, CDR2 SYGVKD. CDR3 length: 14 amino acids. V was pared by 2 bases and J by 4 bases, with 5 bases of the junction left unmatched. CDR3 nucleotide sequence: TGTGCCATCAGTGAGCGGGACAGCCGATACGAGCAGTACTTC. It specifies CAISERDSRYEQYF.

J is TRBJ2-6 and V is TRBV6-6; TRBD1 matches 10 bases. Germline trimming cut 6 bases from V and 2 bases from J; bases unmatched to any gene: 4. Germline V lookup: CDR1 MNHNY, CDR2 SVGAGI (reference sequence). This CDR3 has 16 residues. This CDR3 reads CASSTGTGAGANVLTF. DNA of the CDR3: TGTGCCAGCAGCACCGGGACAGGGGCTGGGGCCAACGTCCTGACTTTC.

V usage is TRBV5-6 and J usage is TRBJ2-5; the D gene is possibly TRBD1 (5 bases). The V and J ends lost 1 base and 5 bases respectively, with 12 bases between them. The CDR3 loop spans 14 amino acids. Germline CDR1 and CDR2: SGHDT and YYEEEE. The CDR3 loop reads CASSLLGLGETQYF. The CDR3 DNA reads TGTGCCAGCAGCTTGCTGGGGCTGGGGGAGACCCAGTACTTC.

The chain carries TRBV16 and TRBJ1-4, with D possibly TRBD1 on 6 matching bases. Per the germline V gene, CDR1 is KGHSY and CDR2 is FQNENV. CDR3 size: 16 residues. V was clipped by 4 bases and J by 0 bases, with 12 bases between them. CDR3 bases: TGTGCCAGCAGCCCTCTTGACAGGCCAACTAATGAAAAACTGTTTTTT. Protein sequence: CASSPLDRPTNEKLFF.

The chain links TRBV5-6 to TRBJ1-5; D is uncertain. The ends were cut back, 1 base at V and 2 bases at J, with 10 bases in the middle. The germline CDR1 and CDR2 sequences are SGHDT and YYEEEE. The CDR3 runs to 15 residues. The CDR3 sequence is CASSLWGVGNQPQHF. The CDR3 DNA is TGTGCCAGCAGCTTGTGGGGAGTGGGCAATCAGCCCCAGCATTTT.

CDR3 residues: CASSSGGGNIQYF. The CDR3 nucleotides read TGTGCCAGCAGCAGCGGGGGGGGAAACATTCAGTACTTC. The rearrangement links TRBV6-1 to TRBJ2-4, with 10 bases lining up with TRBD2. V lost 6 bases to trimming and J lost 6 bases; unmatched junction nucleotides: 2. The CDR3 has 13 residues. The V gene's germline CDR1 is MNHNS and CDR2 SASEGT.

The CDR3 is CASSLDGSFSYEQYF. In DNA form, the CDR3 reads TGCGCCAGCAGCTTGGACGGGTCTTTCTCCTACGAGCAGTACTTC. The chain uses TRBV5-1 and TRBJ2-7; no clear D gene. The CDR3 runs 15 residues. V lost 0 bases and J 0 bases, leaving 10 bases between the germline ends. Germline V gene sequence: CDR1 SGHRS, CDR2 YFSETQ.

CDR3 sequence reads: CASAPRTSGDTGELFF. The CDR3 nucleotides are TGTGCCAGCGCCCCCCGGACTAGCGGGGACACCGGGGAGCTGTTTTTT. The chain couples TRBV2 to TRBJ2-2; TRBD2 agrees at 12 bases. The J segment lost 3 bases and the V segment lost 8 bases, leaving 7 bases of the junction unmatched. CDR3 length equals 16 residues. From germline, CDR1 is SNHLY and CDR2 FYNNEI.

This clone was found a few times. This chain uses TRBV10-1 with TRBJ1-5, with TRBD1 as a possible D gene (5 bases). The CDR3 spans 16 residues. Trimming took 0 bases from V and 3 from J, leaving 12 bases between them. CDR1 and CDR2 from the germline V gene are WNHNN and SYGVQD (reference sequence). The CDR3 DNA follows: TGCGCCAGCAGTGAGTCCGTCAGGGCTTACAATCAGCCCCAGCATTTT. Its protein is CASSESVRAYNQPQHF.

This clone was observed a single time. CDR3: CASSPQGGFNEQFF. The CDR3 DNA reads as TGTGCCAGCAGTCCCCAGGGGGGATTCAATGAGCAGTTCTTC. The J gene is TRBJ2-1, the V gene TRBV6-5, with D possibly TRBD1 on 7 matching bases. CDR1 is MNHEY, CDR2 SVGAGI, per germline. CDR3 length: 14 residues. V lost 5 bases and J lost 6, with 14 bases in between.